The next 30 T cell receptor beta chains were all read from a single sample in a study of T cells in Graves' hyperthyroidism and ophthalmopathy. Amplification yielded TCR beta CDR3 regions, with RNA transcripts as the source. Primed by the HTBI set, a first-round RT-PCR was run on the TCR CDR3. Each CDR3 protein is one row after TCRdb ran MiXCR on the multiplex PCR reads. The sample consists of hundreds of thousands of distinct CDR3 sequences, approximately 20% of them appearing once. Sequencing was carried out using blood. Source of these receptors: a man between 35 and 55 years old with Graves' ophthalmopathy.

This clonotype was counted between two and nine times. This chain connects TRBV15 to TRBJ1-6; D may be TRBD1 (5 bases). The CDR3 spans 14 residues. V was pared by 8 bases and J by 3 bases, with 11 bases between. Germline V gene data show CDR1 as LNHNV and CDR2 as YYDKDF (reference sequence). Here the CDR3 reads CATGRRGYNSPLHF. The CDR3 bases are TGTGCCACCGGCCGGAGGGGCTATAATTCACCCCTCCACTTT.

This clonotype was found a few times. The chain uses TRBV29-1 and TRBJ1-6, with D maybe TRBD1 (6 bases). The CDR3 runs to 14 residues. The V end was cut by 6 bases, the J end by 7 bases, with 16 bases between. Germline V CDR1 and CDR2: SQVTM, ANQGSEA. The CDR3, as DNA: TGCAGCGTGAAGACCGGGACAACAAATTCACCCCTCCACTTT. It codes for CSVKTGTTNSPLHF.

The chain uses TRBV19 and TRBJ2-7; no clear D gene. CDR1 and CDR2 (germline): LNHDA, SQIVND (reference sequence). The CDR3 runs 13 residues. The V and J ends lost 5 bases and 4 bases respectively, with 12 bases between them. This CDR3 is CASSSLPGYEQYF. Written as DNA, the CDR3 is TGTGCCAGTAGTTCACTCCCAGGATACGAGCAGTACTTC. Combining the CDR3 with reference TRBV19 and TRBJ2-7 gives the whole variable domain DGGITQSPKYLFRKEGQNVTLSCEQNLNHDAMYWYRQDPGQGLRLIYYSQIVNDFQKGDIAEGYSVSREKKESFPLTVTSAQKNPTAFYLCASSSLPGYEQYFGPGTRLTVT.

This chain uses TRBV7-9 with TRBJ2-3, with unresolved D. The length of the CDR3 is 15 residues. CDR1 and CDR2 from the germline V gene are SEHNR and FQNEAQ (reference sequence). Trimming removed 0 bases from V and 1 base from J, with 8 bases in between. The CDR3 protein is CASSLATDGTDTQYF. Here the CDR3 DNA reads TGTGCCAGCAGCTTAGCAACGGACGGCACAGATACGCAGTATTTT.

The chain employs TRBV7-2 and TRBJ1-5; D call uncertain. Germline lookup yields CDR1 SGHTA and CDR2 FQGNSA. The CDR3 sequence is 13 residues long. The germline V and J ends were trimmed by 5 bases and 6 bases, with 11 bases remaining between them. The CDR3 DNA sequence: TGTGCCAGCAGCCGAACGTTAGGTCAGCCCCAGCATTTT. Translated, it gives CASSRTLGQPQHF.

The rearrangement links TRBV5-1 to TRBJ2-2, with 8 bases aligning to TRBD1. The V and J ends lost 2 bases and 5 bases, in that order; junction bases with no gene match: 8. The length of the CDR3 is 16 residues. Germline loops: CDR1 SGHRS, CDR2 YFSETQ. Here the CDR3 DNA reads TGCGCCAGCAGCTTTTTTCCAGGGGGCGGAACCGGGGAGCTGTTTTTT. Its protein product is CASSFFPGGGTGELFF.

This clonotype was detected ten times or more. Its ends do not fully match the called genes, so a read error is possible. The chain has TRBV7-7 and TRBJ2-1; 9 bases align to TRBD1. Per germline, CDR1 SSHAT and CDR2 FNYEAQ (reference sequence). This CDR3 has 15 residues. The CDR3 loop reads CASSLAPGQGYEQFF. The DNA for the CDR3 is TGTGCTAGCAGCTTAGCGCCGGGACAGGGATATGAGCAGTTCTTC.

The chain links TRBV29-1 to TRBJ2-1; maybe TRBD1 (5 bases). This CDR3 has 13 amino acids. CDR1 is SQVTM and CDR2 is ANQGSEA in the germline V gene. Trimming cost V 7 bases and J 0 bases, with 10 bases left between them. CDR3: CSARQTSYNEQFF. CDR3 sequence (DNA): TGCAGCGCCCGACAGACCTCCTACAATGAGCAGTTCTTC.

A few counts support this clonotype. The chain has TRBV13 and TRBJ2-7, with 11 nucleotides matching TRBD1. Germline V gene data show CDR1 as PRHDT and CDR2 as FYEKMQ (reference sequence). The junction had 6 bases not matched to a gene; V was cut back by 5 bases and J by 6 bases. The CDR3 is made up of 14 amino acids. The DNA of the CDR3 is TGTGCCAGCAGCCTGGACAGGGGGCCGGGCGAGCAGTACTTC. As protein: CASSLDRGPGEQYF.

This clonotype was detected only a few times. The CDR3 reads CASTQRVAGELFF. The CDR3 nucleotides are TGTGCCAGCACACAGAGGGTGGCCGGGGAGCTGTTTTTT. V gene TRBV7-3 combines with J gene TRBJ2-2; perhaps TRBD2 as D (5 bases). Germline CDR1 is SGHTA and CDR2 is FQGTGA. The CDR3 runs to 13 residues. The V and J ends lost 7 bases and 6 bases respectively, with 12 bases between them.

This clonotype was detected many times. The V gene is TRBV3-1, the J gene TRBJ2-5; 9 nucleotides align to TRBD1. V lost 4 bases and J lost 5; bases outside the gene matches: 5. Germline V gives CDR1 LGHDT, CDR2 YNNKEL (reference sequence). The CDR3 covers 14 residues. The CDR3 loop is CASSLDRGFETQYF. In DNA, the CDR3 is TGTGCCAGCAGCCTGGACAGGGGTTTCGAGACCCAGTACTTC.

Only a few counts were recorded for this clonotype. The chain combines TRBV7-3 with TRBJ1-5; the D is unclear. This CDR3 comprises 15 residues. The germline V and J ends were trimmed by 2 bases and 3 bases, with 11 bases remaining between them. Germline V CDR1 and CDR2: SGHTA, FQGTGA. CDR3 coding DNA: TGTGCCAGCAGCTTATATGGAGGGCTCAATCAGCCCCAGCATTTT. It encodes CASSLYGGLNQPQHF.

The CDR3 here is CASSLTHGSYEQYF. The DNA of the CDR3 is TGCGCCAGCAGCTTGACCCACGGTTCCTACGAGCAGTACTTC. The genes are TRBV5-1 and TRBJ2-7; D is uncertain. The V end lost 1 base, the J end lost 1 base, and 9 bases lay between the germline ends. The CDR3 runs to 14 residues. Germline-derived CDR1 and CDR2 are SGHRS and YFSETQ.

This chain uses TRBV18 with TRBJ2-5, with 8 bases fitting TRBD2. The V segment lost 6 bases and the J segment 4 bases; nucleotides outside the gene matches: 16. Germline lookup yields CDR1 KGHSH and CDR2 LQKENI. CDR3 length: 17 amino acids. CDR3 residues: CASSPLAQRGKVETQYF. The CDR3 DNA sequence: TGTGCCAGCTCGCCCTTGGCGCAGCGGGGGAAGGTAGAGACCCAGTACTTC.

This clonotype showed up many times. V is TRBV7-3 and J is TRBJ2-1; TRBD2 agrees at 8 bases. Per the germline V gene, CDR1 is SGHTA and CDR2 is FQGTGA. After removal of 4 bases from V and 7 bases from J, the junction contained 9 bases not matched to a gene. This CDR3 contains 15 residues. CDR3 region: CASSSSGSFRNEQFF. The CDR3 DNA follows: TGTGCCAGCAGCTCGAGCGGGAGCTTCAGGAATGAGCAGTTCTTC.

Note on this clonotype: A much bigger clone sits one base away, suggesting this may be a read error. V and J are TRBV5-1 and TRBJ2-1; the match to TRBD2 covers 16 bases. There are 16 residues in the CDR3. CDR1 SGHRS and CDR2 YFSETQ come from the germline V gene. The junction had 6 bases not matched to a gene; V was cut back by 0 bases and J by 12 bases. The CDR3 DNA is TGCGCCAGCAGCTTGGCCCCCGGGACTAGCGGGAGGGGGCAGTTCTTC. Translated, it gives CASSLAPGTSGRGQFF. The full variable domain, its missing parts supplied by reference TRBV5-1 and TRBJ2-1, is KAGVTQTPRYLIKTRGQQVTLSCSPISGHRSVSWYQQTPGQGLQFLFEYFSETQRNKGNFPGRFSGRQFSNSRSEMNVSTLELGDSALYLCASSLAPGTSGRGQFFGPGTRLTVL.

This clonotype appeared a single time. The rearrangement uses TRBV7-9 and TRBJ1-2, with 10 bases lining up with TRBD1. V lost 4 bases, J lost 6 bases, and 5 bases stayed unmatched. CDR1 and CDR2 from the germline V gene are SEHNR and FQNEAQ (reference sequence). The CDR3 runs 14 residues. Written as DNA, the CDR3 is TGTGCCAGCAGCTCCTACGGGACAGGGGATGGCTACACCTTC. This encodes CASSSYGTGDGYTF. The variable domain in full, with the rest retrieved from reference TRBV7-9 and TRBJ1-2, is DTGVSQNPRHKITKRGQNVTFRCDPISEHNRLYWYRQTLGQGPEFLTYFQNEAQLEKSRLLSDRFSAERPKGSFSTLEIQRTEQGDSAMYLCASSSYGTGDGYTFGSGTRLTVV.

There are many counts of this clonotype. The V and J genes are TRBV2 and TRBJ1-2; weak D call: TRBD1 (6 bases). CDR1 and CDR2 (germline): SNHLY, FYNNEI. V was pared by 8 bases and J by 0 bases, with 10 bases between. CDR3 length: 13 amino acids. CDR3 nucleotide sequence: TGTGCCAGCGACAGGCGAGCTAACTATGGCTACACCTTC. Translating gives CASDRRANYGYTF.

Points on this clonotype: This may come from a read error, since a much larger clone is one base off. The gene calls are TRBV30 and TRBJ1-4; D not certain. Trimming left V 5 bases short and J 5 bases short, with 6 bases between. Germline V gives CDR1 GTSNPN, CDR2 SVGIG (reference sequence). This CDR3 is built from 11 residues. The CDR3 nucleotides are TGTGCCTGGCGGTTGAATGAAAAACTGTTTTTT. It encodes CAWRLNEKLFF.

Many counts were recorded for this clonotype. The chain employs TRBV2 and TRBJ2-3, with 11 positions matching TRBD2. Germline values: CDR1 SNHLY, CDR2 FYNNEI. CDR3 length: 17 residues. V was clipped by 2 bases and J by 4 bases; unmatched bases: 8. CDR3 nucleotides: TGTGCCAGCAGTGAATTATTACTAGCGGGGGAGGCAGATACGCAGTATTTT. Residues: CASSELLLAGEADTQYF.

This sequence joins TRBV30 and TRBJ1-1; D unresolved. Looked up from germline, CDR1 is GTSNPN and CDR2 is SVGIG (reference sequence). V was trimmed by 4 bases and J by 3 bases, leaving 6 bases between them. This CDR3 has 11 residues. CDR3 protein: CAWKGYTEAFF. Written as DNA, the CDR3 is TGTGCCTGGAAGGGATACACTGAAGCTTTCTTT.

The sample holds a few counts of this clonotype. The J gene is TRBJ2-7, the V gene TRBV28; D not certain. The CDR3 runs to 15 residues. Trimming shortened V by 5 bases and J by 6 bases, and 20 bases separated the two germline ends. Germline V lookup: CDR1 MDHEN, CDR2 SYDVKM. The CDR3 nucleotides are TGTGCCAGCAGTCTAGTGGATTATTTACGGGTCGAGCAGTACTTC. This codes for CASSLVDYLRVEQYF.

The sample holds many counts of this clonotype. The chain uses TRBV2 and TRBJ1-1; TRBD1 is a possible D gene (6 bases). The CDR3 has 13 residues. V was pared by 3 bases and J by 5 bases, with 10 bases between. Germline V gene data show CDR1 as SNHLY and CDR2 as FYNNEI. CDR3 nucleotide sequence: TGTGCCAGCAGTGAGACAGGTAAAACTGAAGCTTTCTTT. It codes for CASSETGKTEAFF.

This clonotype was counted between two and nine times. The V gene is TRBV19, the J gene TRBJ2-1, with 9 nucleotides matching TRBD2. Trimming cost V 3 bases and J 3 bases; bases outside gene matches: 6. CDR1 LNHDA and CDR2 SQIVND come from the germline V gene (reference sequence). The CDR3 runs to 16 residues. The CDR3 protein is CASSITPAGGYNEQFF. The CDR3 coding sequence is TGTGCCAGTAGTATTACACCAGCGGGGGGCTACAATGAGCAGTTCTTC.

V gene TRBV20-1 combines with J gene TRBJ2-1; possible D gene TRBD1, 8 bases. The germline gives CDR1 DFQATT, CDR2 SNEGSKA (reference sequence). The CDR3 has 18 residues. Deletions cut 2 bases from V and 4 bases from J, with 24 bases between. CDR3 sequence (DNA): TGCAGTGCTAGAAAGACAGGGGCCGGGACTATGTTATACAATGAGCAGTTCTTC. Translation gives CSARKTGAGTMLYNEQFF.

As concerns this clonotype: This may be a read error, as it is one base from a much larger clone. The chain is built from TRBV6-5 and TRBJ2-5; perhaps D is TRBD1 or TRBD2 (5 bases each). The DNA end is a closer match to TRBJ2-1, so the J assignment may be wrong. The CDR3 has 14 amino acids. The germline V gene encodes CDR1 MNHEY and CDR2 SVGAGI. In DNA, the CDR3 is TGTGCCAGCAGTTCGGGGCCATTTCAAGAGACCCAGTTCTTC. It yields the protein CASSSGPFQETQFF.

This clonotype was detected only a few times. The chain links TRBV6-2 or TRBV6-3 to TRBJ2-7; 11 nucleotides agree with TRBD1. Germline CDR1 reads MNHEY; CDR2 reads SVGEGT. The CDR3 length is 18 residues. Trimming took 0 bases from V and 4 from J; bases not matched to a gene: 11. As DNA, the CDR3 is TGTGCCAGCAGTTACTCCGGGACAGGGGGGGGGATCGGATACGAGCAGTACTTC. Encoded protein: CASSYSGTGGGIGYEQYF.

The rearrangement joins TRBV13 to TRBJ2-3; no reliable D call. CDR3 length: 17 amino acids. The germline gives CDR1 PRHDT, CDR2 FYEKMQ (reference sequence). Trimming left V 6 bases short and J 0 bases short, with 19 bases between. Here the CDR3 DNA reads TGTGCCAGCAGGGAAATCCGGTTGCGACATAGCACAGATACGCAGTATTTT. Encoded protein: CASREIRLRHSTDTQYF.

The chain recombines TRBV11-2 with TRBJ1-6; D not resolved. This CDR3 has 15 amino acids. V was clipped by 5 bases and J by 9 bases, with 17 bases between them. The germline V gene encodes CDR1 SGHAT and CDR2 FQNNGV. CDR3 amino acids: CASSPRPTGGSPLHF. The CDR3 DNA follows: TGTGCCAGCAGCCCCCGGCCCACGGGAGGTTCACCCCTCCACTTT.

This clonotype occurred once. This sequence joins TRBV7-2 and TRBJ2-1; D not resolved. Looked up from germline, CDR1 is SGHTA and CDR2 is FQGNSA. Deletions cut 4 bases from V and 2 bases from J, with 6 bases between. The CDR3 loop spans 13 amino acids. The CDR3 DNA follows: TGTGCCAGCAGCTCCCAACCCTACAATGAGCAGTTCTTC. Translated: CASSSQPYNEQFF. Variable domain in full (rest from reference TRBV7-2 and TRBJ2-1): GAGVSQSPSNKVTEKGKDVELRCDPISGHTALYWYRQSLGQGLEFLIYFQGNSAPDKSGLPSDRFSAERTGGSVSTLTIQRTQQEDSAVYLCASSSQPYNEQFFGPGTRLTVL.